These T cell receptor beta chains were read from a single sample in a study of T cells in Graves' hyperthyroidism and ophthalmopathy. TCRdb independently ran MiXCR on the multiplex PCR reads; one entry per CDR3 protein. The sample shows about 420,000 distinct CDR3 sequences, approximately 14% of them seen only once. Sequences were obtained from blood. The source of these receptors is a woman in her late teens or twenties with Graves' hyperthyroidism. Each CDR3 is given with its conserved first and last residue. A D gene is named only where the DNA matches it firmly. Only part of the rows carry a size: once, few, many, or a class if the clone is expanded.

D gene: .; V gene: TRBV20-1; J gene: TRBJ2-7; clone size: many; CDR3 protein: CSAQTAVAAPGYEQYF; CDR3 DNA: TGCAGTGCCCAGACAGCGGTCGCGGCCCCGGGCTACGAGCAGTACTTC
D gene: .; V gene: TRBV7-9; J gene: TRBJ2-7; clone size: .; CDR3 protein: CASRSKEGSDEYEQYF; CDR3 DNA: TGTGCCAGCAGATCAAAGGAGGGCAGCGACGAGTACGAGCAGTACTTC
D gene: .; V gene: TRBV7-9; J gene: TRBJ2-3; clone size: few; CDR3 protein: CASRLTELTDTQYF; CDR3 DNA: TGTGCCAGCAGGTTGACCGAGCTCACAGATACGCAGTATTTT
D gene: .; V gene: TRBV20-1; J gene: TRBJ2-2; clone size: many; CDR3 protein: CSARSRGANTGELFF; CDR3 DNA: TGCAGTGCCCGAAGTAGGGGGGCGAACACCGGGGAGCTGTTTTTT
D gene: .; V gene: TRBV7-9; J gene: TRBJ2-7; clone size: .; CDR3 protein: CASGGTSYEQYF; CDR3 DNA: TGTGCCAGCGGCGGAACCTCCTACGAGCAGTACTTC
D gene: TRBD1; V gene: TRBV19; J gene: TRBJ2-3; clone size: many; CDR3 protein: CASQGQLSTDTQYF; CDR3 DNA: TGTGCCAGCCAGGGACAGCTTAGCACAGATACGCAGTATTTT
D gene: TRBD1; V gene: TRBV10-3; J gene: TRBJ2-7; clone size: .; CDR3 protein: CAISNTGGGHEQYF; CDR3 DNA: TGTGCCATCAGCAATACAGGGGGCGGGCACGAGCAGTACTTC
D gene: .; V gene: TRBV5-1; J gene: TRBJ1-1; clone size: .; CDR3 protein: CASSMTGMNTEAFF; CDR3 DNA: TGCGCCAGCAGCATGACAGGTATGAACACTGAAGCTTTCTTT
D gene: .; V gene: TRBV10-3; J gene: TRBJ1-5; clone size: few; CDR3 protein: CAIGGDQPQHF; CDR3 DNA: TGTGCCATAGGGGGGGATCAGCCCCAGCATTTT
D gene: .; V gene: TRBV7-8; J gene: TRBJ2-3; clone size: many; CDR3 protein: CASSPREVPQYF; CDR3 DNA: TGTGCCAGCAGCCCCCGCGAGGTTCCGCAGTATTTT
D gene: .; V gene: TRBV19; J gene: TRBJ1-5; clone size: .; CDR3 protein: CASSMAQPNQPQHF; CDR3 DNA: TGTGCCAGTAGTATGGCGCAGCCAAATCAGCCCCAGCATTTT
D gene: TRBD2; V gene: TRBV4-2; J gene: TRBJ2-2; clone size: .; CDR3 protein: CASSQIAGDYTGELFF; CDR3 DNA: TGTGCCAGCAGCCAAATAGCGGGGGATTATACCGGGGAGCTGTTTTTT
D gene: TRBD2; V gene: TRBV7-8; J gene: TRBJ2-3; clone size: few; CDR3 protein: CASSATSGRASDTQYF; CDR3 DNA: TGTGCCAGCAGCGCGACTAGCGGGAGGGCCTCCGATACGCAGTATTTT
D gene: .; V gene: TRBV14; J gene: TRBJ2-2; clone size: once; CDR3 protein: CASSLQSGGLTGELFF; CDR3 DNA: TGTGCCAGCAGCCTCCAATCAGGGGGGCTCACCGGGGAGCTGTTTTTT
D gene: .; V gene: TRBV5-1; J gene: TRBJ1-1; clone size: .; CDR3 protein: CASTLVVGQGNTEAFF; CDR3 DNA: TGCGCCAGCACCTTGGTAGTGGGGCAGGGGAACACTGAAGCTTTCTTT
D gene: .; V gene: TRBV7-9; J gene: TRBJ2-1; clone size: many; CDR3 protein: CASSPWTVYNEQFF; CDR3 DNA: TGTGCCAGCAGCCCCTGGACGGTGTACAATGAGCAGTTCTTC
D gene: .; V gene: TRBV18; J gene: TRBJ1-6; clone size: many; CDR3 protein: CASSRQEGSPLHF; CDR3 DNA: TGTGCCAGCTCCCGACAGGAGGGTTCACCCCTCCACTTT
D gene: .; V gene: TRBV6-1; J gene: TRBJ2-7; clone size: few; CDR3 protein: CASRDKAYSVAEQYF; CDR3 DNA: TGTGCCAGCAGGGATAAAGCCTACAGTGTAGCCGAGCAGTACTTC
D gene: .; V gene: TRBV20-1; J gene: TRBJ2-3; clone size: many; CDR3 protein: CSARDGGRIGDTQYF; CDR3 DNA: TGCAGTGCTAGAGACGGAGGGAGGATTGGAGATACGCAGTATTTT
D gene: TRBD1; V gene: TRBV6-9; J gene: TRBJ1-1; clone size: .; CDR3 protein: CTSSSTGRTEAFF; CDR3 DNA: TGTACCAGCAGTTCGACAGGGAGGACTGAAGCTTTCTTT
D gene: .; V gene: TRBV6-2/TRBV6-3; J gene: TRBJ2-3; clone size: many; CDR3 protein: CASSPPGGPTDTQYF; CDR3 DNA: TGTGCCAGCAGCCCCCCCGGGGGCCCCACAGATACGCAGTATTTT
D gene: TRBD2; V gene: TRBV9; J gene: TRBJ2-7; clone size: .; CDR3 protein: CASSVGKLTSGGAYEQYF; CDR3 DNA: TGTGCCAGCAGCGTAGGAAAGTTGACTAGCGGGGGAGCCTACGAGCAGTACTTC
D gene: TRBD1; V gene: TRBV12-3/TRBV12-4; J gene: TRBJ1-3; clone size: many; CDR3 protein: CASTSFGQGATGNTIYF; CDR3 DNA: TGTGCCAGCACCTCCTTTGGACAGGGGGCGACTGGAAACACCATATATTTT
D gene: TRBD2; V gene: TRBV4-1; J gene: TRBJ2-5; clone size: .; CDR3 protein: CASSQATSGRAGYRETQYF; CDR3 DNA: TGCGCCAGCAGCCAAGCTACTAGCGGGAGGGCTGGGTATCGGGAGACCCAGTACTTC
D gene: TRBD2; V gene: TRBV24-1; J gene: TRBJ2-2; clone size: .; CDR3 protein: CATSGGLLADTGELFF; CDR3 DNA: TGTGCCACCAGTGGTGGGCTACTAGCGGACACCGGGGAGCTGTTTTTT
D gene: .; V gene: TRBV11-3; J gene: TRBJ2-2; clone size: many; CDR3 protein: CASSLGPSTGELFF; CDR3 DNA: TGTGCCAGCAGCTTGGGACCTAGCACCGGGGAGCTGTTTTTT
D gene: .; V gene: TRBV27; J gene: TRBJ1-5; clone size: .; CDR3 protein: CASSLKGGSNQPQHF; CDR3 DNA: TGTGCCAGCAGTTTAAAGGGTGGCAGCAATCAGCCCCAGCATTTT
D gene: .; V gene: TRBV7-9; J gene: TRBJ1-2; clone size: .; CDR3 protein: CASSSPISVVDYGYTF; CDR3 DNA: TGTGCCAGCAGCTCCCCCATCTCGGTGGTAGACTATGGCTACACCTTC